These 9 T cell receptor beta chains share one sample of origin, sequenced in a study of cytotoxic CD8 clonotypes in ibrutinib-treated CLL. Assay used: immunoSEQ multiplex PCR; TCRdb lists only in-frame clones, some missing. The sample has 120,000 to 150,000 clones, around three quarters seen once; the top ten hold around 30%. This material consisted of PBMCs, taken after 12 months of ibrutinib treatment. The receptors derive from a human donor with chronic lymphocytic leukemia.

The CDR3 sequence is CASSSDRGDYGYTF. The CDR3 DNA is TGCGCCAGCAGCTCCGATCGAGGGGACTATGGCTACACCTTC. The chain has TRBV5-1 and TRBJ1-2; TRBD1 might be the D (5 bases). Trimming took 3 bases from V and 3 from J, leaving 12 bases between them. The CDR3 sequence is 14 residues long. Looked up from germline, CDR1 is SGHRS and CDR2 is YFSETQ.

The chain is built from TRBV10-2 and TRBJ1-5; a possible D gene is TRBD1 (5 bases). Trimming pared 8 bases from V and 0 bases from J, leaving 14 bases between. The V gene's germline CDR1 is WSHSY and CDR2 SAAADI. The CDR3 runs to 15 residues. This CDR3 reads CASWQGGDSNQPQHF. For the CDR3, the DNA is TGCGCCAGCTGGCAGGGAGGAGATAGCAATCAGCCCCAGCATTTT.

The sample holds one count of this clone. This rearrangement joins TRBV4-3 to TRBJ2-2; the match to TRBD2 covers 7 bases. The V segment lost 3 bases and the J segment 4 bases; nucleotides outside the gene matches: 8. Germline assignment: CDR1 LGHNA and CDR2 YSLEER. The CDR3 runs 16 residues. CDR3 in amino acids: CASSQPTSLRTGELFF. The CDR3 DNA follows: TGCGCCAGCAGCCAGCCGACTAGCTTGCGCACCGGGGAGCTGTTTTTT.

This clone showed up just a few times. This chain links TRBV28 with TRBJ2-7; the match to TRBD2 covers 9 bases. V lost 6 bases to trimming and J lost 3 bases; unmatched junction nucleotides: 6. CDR3 length equals 14 residues. Per the germline V gene, CDR1 is MDHEN and CDR2 is SYDVKM. The CDR3 bases are TGTGCCAGCAGCCTAGCGGGGCTCCACTACGAGCAGTACTTC. This encodes CASSLAGLHYEQYF. The full variable domain, completed using reference TRBV28 and TRBJ2-7, is DVKVTQSSRYLVKRTGEKVFLECVQDMDHENMFWYRQDPGLGLRLIYFSYDVKMKEKGDIPEGYSVSREKKERFSLILESASTNQTSMYLCASSLAGLHYEQYFGPGTRLTVT.

The chain is built from TRBV12-5 and TRBJ2-3; 8 bases match TRBD2. Germline-derived CDR1 and CDR2 are LGHNT and FRNRAP. CDR3 length: 20 residues. V lost 1 base, J lost 1 base, and 16 bases stayed unmatched. The CDR3 DNA reads as TGTGCTAGTGGTTTGGACAAATCCCCCGGGACTAGGAATCGCACAGATACGCAGTATTTT. This codes for CASGLDKSPGTRNRTDTQYF.

The rearrangement joins TRBV12-5 to TRBJ1-3, with D unclear. This CDR3 comprises 12 residues. CDR1 is LGHNT and CDR2 is FRNRAP in the germline V gene. The germline V and J ends were trimmed by 6 bases and 3 bases, with 6 bases remaining between them. As DNA, the CDR3 is TGTGCTAGTGGCTTCGGTGGAAACACCATATATTTT. Its translation is CASGFGGNTIYF.

The J gene is TRBJ1-5, the V gene TRBV6-5, with unresolved D. Germline loops: CDR1 MNHEY, CDR2 SVGAGI. The length of the CDR3 is 14 residues. Trimming took off 6 bases at V and 2 bases at J, with 11 bases between the two ends. CDR3 nucleotides: TGTGCCAGCAGCCACGACGGACGCAATCAGCCCCAGCATTTT. This encodes CASSHDGRNQPQHF.

The chain employs TRBV5-5 and TRBJ2-5, with TRBD2 matching over 8 bases. Germline V gene sequence: CDR1 SGHKS, CDR2 YYEKEE (reference sequence). Unmatched junction bases numbered 7, after V lost 4 bases and J lost 5 bases. The CDR3 runs 14 residues. For the CDR3, the DNA is TGTGCCAGCAGCGGGCAAGCGGGAGTTGAGACCCAGTACTTC. Translating gives CASSGQAGVETQYF.

The V and J genes are TRBV28 and TRBJ2-5; 12 bases match TRBD2. The CDR3 extends over 18 amino acids. Germline V CDR1 and CDR2: MDHEN, SYDVKM. Unmatched junction bases numbered 11, after V lost 4 bases and J lost 2 bases. CDR3 amino acids: CASSSISRTSGTQETQYF. The CDR3 DNA sequence: TGTGCCAGCAGTTCTATCTCCCGGACTAGCGGGACACAAGAGACCCAGTACTTC.